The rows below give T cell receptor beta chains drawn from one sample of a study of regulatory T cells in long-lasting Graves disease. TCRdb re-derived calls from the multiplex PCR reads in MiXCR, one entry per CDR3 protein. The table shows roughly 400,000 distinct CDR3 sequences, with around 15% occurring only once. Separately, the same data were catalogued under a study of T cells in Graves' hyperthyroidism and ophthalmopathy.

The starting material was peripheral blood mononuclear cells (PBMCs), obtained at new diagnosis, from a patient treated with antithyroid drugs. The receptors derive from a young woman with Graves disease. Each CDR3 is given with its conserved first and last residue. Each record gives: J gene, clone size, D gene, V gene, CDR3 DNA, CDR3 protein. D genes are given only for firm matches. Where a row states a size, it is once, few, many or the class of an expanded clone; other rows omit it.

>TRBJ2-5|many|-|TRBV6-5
TGTGCCAGCAGTTTAAATAGGAACCAAGAGACCCAGTACTTC
CASSLNRNQETQYF
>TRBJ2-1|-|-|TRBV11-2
TGTGCCAGCGGCTCTGGTGCCCTAGCAGTCAATGAGCAGTTCTTC
CASGSGALAVNEQFF
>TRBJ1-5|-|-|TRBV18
TGTGCCAGCTCACCACTGTCAGGGGATAGCAATCAGCCCCAGCATTTT
CASSPLSGDSNQPQHF
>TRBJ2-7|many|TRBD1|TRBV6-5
TGTGCCAGCAGTTATGGACAGGGTGGCTCCTACGAGCAGTACTTC
CASSYGQGGSYEQYF
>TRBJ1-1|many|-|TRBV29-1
TGCAGCGCCACTCCAGGGAACACTGAAGCTTTCTTT
CSATPGNTEAFF
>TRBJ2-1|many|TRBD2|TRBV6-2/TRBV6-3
TGTGCCAGCAGACAGACTAGCGGGAGCTCCTACAATGAGCAGTTCTTC
CASRQTSGSSYNEQFF
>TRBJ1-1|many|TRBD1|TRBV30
TGTGCCTGGAGTGGCCGAACCCGACAGGGGAACACTGAAGCTTTCTTT
CAWSGRTRQGNTEAFF
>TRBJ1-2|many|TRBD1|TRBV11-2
TGTGCCAGCAGCCTCATCAAACAGACAGGGGGCTCGTTTGATGGCTACACCTTC
CASSLIKQTGGSFDGYTF
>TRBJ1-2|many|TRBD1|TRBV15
TGTGCCACCAGCAGACCCCCCGGGACAGGGGCCCAAGGCGATGGCTACACCTTC
CATSRPPGTGAQGDGYTF
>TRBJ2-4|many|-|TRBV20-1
TGCAGTGCTAGCTCAGGGAGTCCTTTAGGCAAAAACATTCAGTACTTC
CSASSGSPLGKNIQYF
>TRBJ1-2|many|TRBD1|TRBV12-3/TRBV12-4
TGTGCCAGCAGCCGAAACGGAGGGGGCGCCTATGGCTACACCTTC
CASSRNGGGAYGYTF
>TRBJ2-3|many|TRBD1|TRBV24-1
TGTGCCACCAGTGATTCCCGGGACAGATTCACAGATACGCAGTATTTT
CATSDSRDRFTDTQYF
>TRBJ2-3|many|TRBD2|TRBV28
TGTGCCAGCAGTGTCCGACTAGCGGGTGTCACAGATACGCAGTATTTT
CASSVRLAGVTDTQYF
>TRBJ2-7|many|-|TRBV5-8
TGTGCCAGCAGCTTTCGGGGGACCAAACACTTC
CASSFRGTKHF
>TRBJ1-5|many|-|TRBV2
TGTGCCAGCAGTGGGCAGGGAGGCAATCAGCCCCAGCATTTT
CASSGQGGNQPQHF
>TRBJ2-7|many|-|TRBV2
TGTGCCAGCAGTTTACAGGAGAGGCAGTACTTC
CASSLQERQYF
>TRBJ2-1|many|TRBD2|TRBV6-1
TGTGCCAGCAAGGGGACTAGCGCGACGCAGTACAATGAGCAGTTCTTC
CASKGTSATQYNEQFF
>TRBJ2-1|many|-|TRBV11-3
TGTGCCAGCAGCTCCGGGACTTCGGATGAGCAGTTCTTC
CASSSGTSDEQFF
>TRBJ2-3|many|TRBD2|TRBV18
TGTGCCAGCTCATCCTCAACTAGCGGGAGGCCAGATACGCAGTATTTT
CASSSSTSGRPDTQYF
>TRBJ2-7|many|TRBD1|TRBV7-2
TGTGCCAGCAGCCAGGGACAGGGGGCCTACGAGCAGTACTTC
CASSQGQGAYEQYF
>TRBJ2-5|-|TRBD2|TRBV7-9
TGTGCCAGCAGCTTTCTCAGCGGGAGAGAAGAGACCCAGTACTTC
CASSFLSGREETQYF
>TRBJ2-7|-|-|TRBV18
TGTGCCAGCTCAGATAGGGACGAGCAGTACTTC
CASSDRDEQYF
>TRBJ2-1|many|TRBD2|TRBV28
TGTGCCAGCAGTTTATGGTTCGGGACTAGCGGGACTGACTACAATGAGCAGTTCTTC
CASSLWFGTSGTDYNEQFF
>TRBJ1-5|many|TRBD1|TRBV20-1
TGCAGTGCTTCGACAGGGAGGAATCAGCCCCAGCATTTT
CSASTGRNQPQHF
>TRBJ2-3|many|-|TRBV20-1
TGCAGTGTTCACGGCGGGGACCTCCCAGATACGCAGTATTTT
CSVHGGDLPDTQYF
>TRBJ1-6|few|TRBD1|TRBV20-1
TGCAGTGCTCGAGACAGGGGCGGGAGCTCCTATAATTCACCCCTCCACTTT
CSARDRGGSSYNSPLHF
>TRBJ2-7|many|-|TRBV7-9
TGTGCCAGCACCTCGGGTACCTCCTACGAGCAGTACTTC
CASTSGTSYEQYF
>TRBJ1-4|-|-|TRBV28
TGTGCCAGCAGTTTATCCGGACAGCATGTGGGAAAACTGTTTTTT
CASSLSGQHVGKLFF
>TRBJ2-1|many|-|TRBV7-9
TGTGCCAGCAGCTTATACCGTATCTACAGCTCCTACAATGAGCAGTTCTTC
CASSLYRIYSSYNEQFF
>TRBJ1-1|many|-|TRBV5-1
TGCGCCAGCAGCTCGGGGATTAACACTGAAGCTTTCTTT
CASSSGINTEAFF
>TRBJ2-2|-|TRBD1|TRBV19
TGTGCCAGTAGGGACAGGGAGAACACCGGGGAGCTGTTTTTT
CASRDRENTGELFF
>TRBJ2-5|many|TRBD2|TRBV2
TGTGCCAGCAGTGAAGCCCAGCAACGGGGGGAAGAAGAGACCCAGTACTTC
CASSEAQQRGEEETQYF
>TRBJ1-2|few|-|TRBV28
TGTGCCAGCAGTTTTCTTACTAACTATGGCTACACCTTC
CASSFLTNYGYTF
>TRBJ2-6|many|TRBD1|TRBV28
TGTGCCAGCAGTTTACCGGGACAGGGAAGGGGTGGGGCCAACGTCCTGACTTTC
CASSLPGQGRGGANVLTF
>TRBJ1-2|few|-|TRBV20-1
TGCAGTGCTAGCGACATAAGCAACTATGGCTACACCTTC
CSASDISNYGYTF
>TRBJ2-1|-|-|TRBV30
TGTGCCTGGACAGGACTCAATGAGCAGTTCTTC
CAWTGLNEQFF
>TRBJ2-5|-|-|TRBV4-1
TGCGCCAGCAGCCAAGTGGTCCAAGAGACCCAGTACTTC
CASSQVVQETQYF
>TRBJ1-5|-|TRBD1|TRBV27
TGTGCCAGCAGTTTAACAGGACAGGCGCACAATCAGCCCCAGCATTTT
CASSLTGQAHNQPQHF
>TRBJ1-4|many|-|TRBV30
TGTGCCTGGAGGGGAACGGCAACTAATGAAAAACTGTTTTTT
CAWRGTATNEKLFF
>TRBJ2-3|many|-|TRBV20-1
TGCAGTGCTAGAGACGTTCTGCGGGCCGAGCCGGATACGCAGTATTTT
CSARDVLRAEPDTQYF
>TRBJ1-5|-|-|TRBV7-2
TGTGCCAGCAGCTTAGGGGGAGTCGGTCAGCCCCAGCATTTT
CASSLGGVGQPQHF
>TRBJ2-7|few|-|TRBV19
TGTGCCAGTAGTATTGGGCGGCTCGCAAGAGAGCAGTACTTC
CASSIGRLAREQYF
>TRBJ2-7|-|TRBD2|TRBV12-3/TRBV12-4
TGTGCCAGCAGTTTAGTTGGAACTAGCGGGAGGGACGAGCAGTACTTC
CASSLVGTSGRDEQYF
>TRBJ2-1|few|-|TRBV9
TGTGCCAGCAGTCGGGTAGGGGAGGCTTCGAATGAGCAGTTCTTC
CASSRVGEASNEQFF
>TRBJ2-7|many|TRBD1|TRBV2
TGTGCCAGCAGCGGAGGGACAGGGGCCTACGAGCAGTACTTC
CASSGGTGAYEQYF
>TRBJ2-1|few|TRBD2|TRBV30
TGTGCCTGGAGTGTAATATTGGGACTAGCTTACAATGAGCAGTTCTTC
CAWSVILGLAYNEQFF
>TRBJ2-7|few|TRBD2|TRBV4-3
TGCGCCAGCAGCCAAGATTCTAGCGGGAGAGAGGAGCAGTACTTC
CASSQDSSGREEQYF
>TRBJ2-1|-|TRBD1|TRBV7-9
TGTGCCAGCAGCTCGTACCGGGACAGGGGTGGGCATGAGCAGTTCTTC
CASSSYRDRGGHEQFF
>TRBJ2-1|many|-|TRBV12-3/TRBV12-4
TGTGCCAGCAGTCTCGGGACTCCAAGAGGGGTCAATGAGCAGTTCTTC
CASSLGTPRGVNEQFF
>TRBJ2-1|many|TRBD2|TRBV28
TGTGCCAGCAGCCCTGGGACTAGCGGGAGCATTGGTGAGCAGTTCTTC
CASSPGTSGSIGEQFF
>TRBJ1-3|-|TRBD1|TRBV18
TGTGCCAGCTCACCATTGGGACAGGTCCACTCTGGAAACACCATATATTTT
CASSPLGQVHSGNTIYF
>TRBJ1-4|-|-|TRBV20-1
TGCAGTGCCGCCGGCGCGGCTAATGAAAAACTGTTTTTT
CSAAGAANEKLFF
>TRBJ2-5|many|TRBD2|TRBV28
TGTGCCAGCAGTTTTCTAGCGGGAAGGATAGAGACCCAGTACTTC
CASSFLAGRIETQYF